Listed below are T cell receptor beta chains from one sample, sequenced in a study of T cells in Graves' hyperthyroidism and ophthalmopathy. TCRdb analysed the multiplex PCR reads with MiXCR anew, one entry per CDR3 protein. The repertoire holds 200,000 to 300,000 distinct CDR3 sequences, roughly 22% seen once, with approximately 35% in the top ten. Sequencing input: blood. These TCRs come from a woman between 35 and 50 years old with Graves' ophthalmopathy. Each CDR3 is given with its conserved first and last residue. A D gene is named only where the DNA matches it firmly. Part of the rows lack a size; the others show once, few, many or a class for expanded clones.

j_gene	v_gene	d_gene	abundance	CDR3aa	CDR3nt
TRBJ1-2	TRBV12-3/TRBV12-4	TRBD1	few	CASTPDRFYGYTF	TGTGCCAGCACCCCGGACAGGTTCTATGGCTACACCTTC
TRBJ2-5	TRBV6-1	TRBD2	many	CASSERLAGGVWETQYF	TGTGCCAGCAGTGAAAGACTAGCGGGAGGGGTATGGGAGACCCAGTACTTC
TRBJ1-2	TRBV18	NA	many	CASSPILSSVYGYTF	TGTGCCAGCTCACCAATCCTTTCTAGTGTCTATGGCTACACCTTC
TRBJ2-5	TRBV20-1	TRBD2	many	CSARDRGEAEETQYF	TGCAGTGCTAGAGATCGGGGGGAGGCCGAAGAGACCCAGTACTTC
TRBJ2-7	TRBV30	NA	NA	CAWSRMDEQYF	TGTGCCTGGAGTAGGATGGACGAGCAGTACTTC
TRBJ2-3	TRBV6-5	NA	many	CASSPTMDTQYF	TGTGCCAGCAGCCCGACGATGGATACGCAGTATTTT
TRBJ2-5	TRBV20-1	NA	many	CSASNNQETQYF	TGCAGTGCTAGTAACAACCAAGAGACCCAGTACTTC
TRBJ2-5	TRBV27	TRBD2	many	CASRRSGTSGRETQYF	TGTGCCAGCAGACGTTCCGGGACTAGCGGGAGAGAGACCCAGTACTTC
TRBJ1-5	TRBV6-1	TRBD1	NA	CASSTGEERSQPQPF	TGTGCCAGCAGTACAGGGGAGGAGAGGAGTCAGCCCCAGCCTTTT
TRBJ1-1	TRBV20-1	NA	once	CSARVPSPDLNTEAFF	TGCAGTGCTAGAGTCCCCTCACCGGACCTGAACACTGAAGCTTTCTTT
TRBJ2-6	TRBV5-1	NA	few	CASSSHRGGLSGANVLTF	TGCGCCAGCAGCTCCCACAGGGGAGGCCTCTCTGGGGCCAACGTCCTGACTTTC
TRBJ1-1	TRBV10-3	TRBD1	many	CAIRQQGGDTEAFF	TGTGCCATCAGACAACAGGGGGGGGACACTGAAGCTTTCTTT
TRBJ2-5	TRBV6-1	TRBD2	many	CASSVTSGSLETQYF	TGTGCCAGCAGTGTGACTAGCGGGAGTTTGGAGACCCAGTACTTC
TRBJ2-7	TRBV6-1	NA	many	CASSEAETEPYEQYF	TGTGCCAGCAGTGAAGCGGAGACAGAACCCTACGAGCAGTACTTC
TRBJ2-7	TRBV6-2/TRBV6-3	TRBD1	few	CASRGTGSDEQYF	TGTGCCAGCAGGGGGACAGGGAGTGACGAGCAGTACTTC
TRBJ1-1	TRBV6-5	TRBD1	many	CASSYLLTGTGNTEAFF	TGTGCCAGCAGTTACCTTCTGACAGGGACCGGGAACACTGAAGCTTTCTTT
TRBJ2-2	TRBV3-1	NA	many	CASSQGFGQKNTGELFF	TGTGCCAGCAGCCAAGGTTTTGGGCAAAAGAACACCGGGGAGCTGTTTTTT
TRBJ2-7	TRBV10-1	NA	many	CASSDSGATYEQYF	TGCGCCAGCAGTGATTCGGGCGCAACCTACGAGCAGTACTTC
TRBJ2-7	TRBV9	NA	NA	CASSVGDWNYEQYF	TGTGCCAGCAGCGTAGGAGACTGGAACTACGAGCAGTACTTC
TRBJ2-1	TRBV2	NA	few	CASNAQGTYNEQFF	TGTGCCAGCAATGCACAGGGTACCTACAATGAGCAGTTCTTC
TRBJ2-5	TRBV7-2	NA	many	CASSETRETQYF	TGTGCCAGCAGCGAGACGCGAGAGACCCAGTACTTC
TRBJ2-7	TRBV10-3	TRBD1	many	CAINEDRGQDEQYF	TGTGCCATCAACGAAGACAGGGGGCAAGACGAGCAGTACTTC
TRBJ1-2	TRBV28	NA	NA	CASSAQGGQYYGYTF	TGTGCCAGCAGTGCACAGGGAGGGCAGTACTATGGCTACACCTTC
TRBJ2-5	TRBV6-5	NA	NA	CASSYSSSGDQETQYF	TGTGCCAGCAGTTACTCGAGTAGCGGTGACCAAGAGACCCAGTACTTC
TRBJ1-1	TRBV2	TRBD1	NA	CASSGPGQGLNTEAFF	TGTGCCAGCAGTGGCCCGGGACAGGGATTGAACACTGAAGCTTTCTTT
TRBJ2-7	TRBV30	TRBD1	many	CAYHSPGQGVYEQYF	TGTGCCTACCACTCACCGGGACAGGGGGTATACGAGCAGTACTTC
TRBJ2-7	TRBV28	TRBD1	many	CASSQTGATDYEQYF	TGTGCCAGCAGTCAGACAGGGGCAACCGACTACGAGCAGTACTTC
TRBJ2-5	TRBV24-1	TRBD2	NA	CATSDPTSGEETQYF	TGTGCCACCAGTGACCCGACTAGCGGGGAGGAGACCCAGTACTTC
TRBJ1-5	TRBV6-1	NA	many	CASSDRRNQPQHF	TGTGCCAGCAGCGACAGGCGCAATCAGCCCCAGCATTTT
TRBJ2-2	TRBV3-1	TRBD1	many	CASRDGQALGGELFF	TGTGCCAGCAGAGACGGACAGGCGTTGGGCGGGGAGCTGTTTTTT
TRBJ1-2	TRBV6-5	NA	few	CASSYLRTNYGYTF	TGTGCCAGCAGTTACCTACGCACTAACTATGGCTACACCTTC
TRBJ1-2	TRBV20-1	NA	many	CSARPGNYGYTF	TGCAGTGCTAGGCCGGGGAACTATGGCTACACCTTC
TRBJ2-5	TRBV24-1	TRBD2	NA	CATSDFSGGETQYF	TGTGCCACCAGTGATTTCAGCGGGGGGGAGACCCAGTACTTC
TRBJ1-3	TRBV6-1	NA	many	CASSVAVGNTIYF	TGTGCCAGCAGTGTCGCGGTCGGAAACACCATATATTTT
TRBJ2-7	TRBV30	NA	many	CASRDLPLYEQYF	TGTGCCTCCCGGGACTTGCCCCTCTACGAGCAGTACTTC
TRBJ2-4	TRBV7-8	NA	many	CASALAKNIQYF	TGTGCCAGCGCACTAGCCAAAAACATTCAGTACTTC
TRBJ1-2	TRBV6-5	NA	many	CASSYSSGIEYGYTF	TGTGCCAGCAGTTACTCGTCCGGGATTGAGTATGGCTACACCTTC
TRBJ1-1	TRBV18	TRBD1	many	CASSQGVRNTEAFF	TGTGCCAGCTCGCAGGGGGTTAGGAACACTGAAGCTTTCTTT
TRBJ2-7	TRBV5-1	NA	many	CASSLAGEGEQYF	TGCGCCAGCAGCTTGGCAGGGGAGGGCGAGCAGTACTTC
TRBJ2-7	TRBV7-9	NA	many	CASTSGTPSYEQYF	TGTGCCAGCACGTCCGGGACTCCCTCCTACGAGCAGTACTTC
TRBJ2-7	TRBV2	NA	few	CASSVAVTSTEQYF	TGTGCCAGCAGTGTGGCCGTTACGTCAACAGAGCAGTACTTC
TRBJ2-7	TRBV6-5	NA	many	CASSYSGPVGEQYF	TGTGCCAGCAGTTACTCAGGCCCCGTGGGCGAGCAGTACTTC
TRBJ2-5	TRBV2	NA	once	CASETSEVKTQYF	TGTGCCAGTGAGACTTCGGAAGTAAAGACCCAGTACTTC
TRBJ1-2	TRBV12-3/TRBV12-4	NA	many	CASSLIGGRGPYGYTF	TGTGCCAGCAGTTTAATCGGGGGTCGTGGACCTTATGGCTACACCTTC
TRBJ2-5	TRBV4-1	NA	many	CASSQPTFQETQYF	TGCGCCAGCAGCCAGCCTACTTTTCAAGAGACCCAGTACTTC
TRBJ1-5	TRBV5-1	NA	many	CASSLGGGDGQPQHF	TGCGCCAGCAGCTTGGGGGGGGGCGACGGTCAGCCCCAGCATTTT